The entry below describes one T cell receptor (beta chain). This sample was taken from a study of tumor-infiltrating lymphocytes in localized non-small cell lung cancer. Across the whole study: The cohort mixed smokers and never-smokers, several histologies, and some post-neoadjuvant-chemotherapy samples.

The repertoire was sequenced with immunoSEQ multiplex PCR; TCRdb's copy has only in-frame clones and lacks some. The table has tens of thousands of clones, roughly two thirds seen once. Germline V gene lookup returns CDR1 SGHRS and CDR2 YFSETQ. Trimming cost V 1 base and J 2 bases, with 11 bases left between them. This CDR3 comprises 15 residues. Sequencing input: lung tumor tissue. The receptor comes from a human donor with non-small cell lung cancer. The J gene is TRBJ2-3, the V gene TRBV5-1, with D uncertain. CDR3 protein: CASSLKGSNTDTQYF. The CDR3 DNA is TGCGCCAGCAGCTTGAAAGGCTCAAACACAGATACGCAGTATTTT.